This T cell receptor (beta chain) was recorded in a study of post-analysis software for immune sequencing data. Findings and limits, study-wide: F-measure co-clustering was strong for batch-matched samples. Among multiple sclerosis patients, normalized Chao1 diversity was significantly below that of controls.

As concerns this clonotype: As yet, its antigen is unknown.

TCR beta cDNA libraries included unique molecular identifiers. Researchers reported 400,000 to 550,000 cDNA molecules coming from approximately 1 to 10 million T cells. Each CDR3 protein is one row after TCRdb ran MiXCR on the PCR reads. The profile shows roughly 800,000 distinct CDR3 sequences, about 43% of them singletons. The sample comprised blood. The receptor comes from a girl under 18 with multiple sclerosis.

The CDR3 bases are TGTGCCAGCTCAGATGGGGGGCCCGGCTACACCTTC. Translation gives CASSDGGPGYTF. The rearrangement links TRBV12-3 or TRBV12-4 to TRBJ1-2; tentative D call: TRBD1 (6 bases). V was cut by 8 bases and J by 8 bases, with 15 bases left in between. The length of the CDR3 is 12 residues.